This TCR beta chain was sequenced during a study of T cells in Graves' hyperthyroidism and ophthalmopathy. The study, taken as a whole, reports: A model of 13 V-J features distinguished ophthalmopathy from stable hyperthyroidism.

It was RNA transcripts that yielded the amplified TCR beta CDR3 regions. A set of HTBI primers served as the primers for a first-round RT-PCR of the TCR CDR3. One entry per CDR3 protein, called by TCRdb with MiXCR from the multiplex PCR reads. The data hold hundreds of thousands of distinct CDR3 sequences, with approximately 25% observed a single time. The CDR3 is made up of 14 amino acids. Trimming took 4 bases from V and 4 from J; bases not matched to a gene: 4. This clonotype was counted at least ten times. Its antigen remains unknown. Patients were excluded because of uncontrolled infection, other autoimmune disease, pregnancy or lactation.

Sequencing was carried out using blood. V gene TRBV12-3 or TRBV12-4 combines with J gene TRBJ2-1, with 7 positions matching TRBD1. This clonotype was sampled from a man between 45 and 60 years old with Graves' hyperthyroidism. CDR3 sequence: CASSYGQEYNEQFF. The CDR3 DNA sequence: TGTGCCAGCAGTTATGGACAGGAGTACAATGAGCAGTTCTTC.